These 26 T cell receptor beta chains came from one sample sequenced in a study of neoadjuvant anti-PD-1 for oral cavity cancer. Sequencing was performed with immunoSEQ multiplex PCR; in TCRdb, only in-frame clones are kept and a portion is missing. The table records thousands of clones, roughly 70% of them present only once. As to time point: after neoadjuvant nivolumab, at surgical resection. Sequences were derived from PBMCs, sampled after nivolumab (anti-PD-1) treatment. The receptors shown here come from a person aged 35-79 years with oral cavity squamous cell carcinoma.

The genes are TRBV6-1 and TRBJ2-5, with D possibly being TRBD1 (6 bases). The ends were cut back, 3 bases at V and 5 bases at J, with 16 bases in the middle. The V gene's germline CDR1 is MNHNS and CDR2 SASEGT. This CDR3 has 15 amino acids. CDR3: CASSDRGGRVETQYF. CDR3 coding DNA: TGTGCCAGCAGTGATAGAGGGGGTAGGGTCGAGACCCAGTACTTC.

The rearrangement links TRBV27 to TRBJ2-1; 8 bases line up with TRBD1. V shed 6 bases, J shed 0 bases, and the junction held 4 bases outside the gene matches. The V gene's germline CDR1 is MNHEY and CDR2 SMNVEV (reference sequence). The CDR3 has 15 residues. The CDR3: CASSAGQGSYNEQFF. The CDR3 DNA reads TGTGCCAGCAGCGCCGGACAGGGCTCCTACAATGAGCAGTTCTTC.

The chain carries TRBV7-2 and TRBJ2-2, with unresolved D. The CDR3 has 13 amino acids. Germline V lookup: CDR1 SGHTA, CDR2 FQGNSA. Trimming removed 2 bases at V and 0 bases at J, with 1 base between. In DNA form, the CDR3 reads TGTGCCAGCAGCTTATCGAACACCGGGGAGCTGTTTTTT. Amino acid sequence: CASSLSNTGELFF. Full variable domain (outside the CDR3, taken from reference TRBV7-2 and TRBJ2-2): GAGVSQSPSNKVTEKGKDVELRCDPISGHTALYWYRQSLGQGLEFLIYFQGNSAPDKSGLPSDRFSAERTGGSVSTLTIQRTQQEDSAVYLCASSLSNTGELFFGEGSRLTVL.

The rearrangement uses TRBV2 and TRBJ2-7; a weak D match, TRBD2 (5 bases). The CDR3 contains 13 residues. Trimming removed 6 bases at V and 4 bases at J, with 13 bases between. Germline CDR1 is SNHLY and CDR2 is FYNNEI. CDR3 region: CASSATRFYEQYF. CDR3 nucleotides: TGTGCCAGCAGCGCCACTAGATTTTACGAGCAGTACTTC.

The rearrangement links TRBV30 to TRBJ2-6; D unclear. The V end was cut by 2 bases, the J end by 0 bases, with 11 bases between. The CDR3 covers 16 residues. Germline values: CDR1 GTSNPN, CDR2 SVGIG (reference sequence). CDR3 region: CAWSRVEFSGANVLTF. The CDR3 DNA sequence: TGTGCCTGGAGTAGGGTGGAATTCTCTGGGGCCAACGTCCTGACTTTC.

The chain recombines TRBV20-1 with TRBJ1-1; maybe TRBD1 (6 bases). The CDR3 covers 11 residues. With 7 bases removed from V and 7 bases from J, the gap between germline ends came to 13 bases. Per the germline V gene, CDR1 is DFQATT and CDR2 is SNEGSKA (reference sequence). In DNA, the CDR3 is TGCAGTGTTGCCGGGGACATTGAAGCTTTCTTT. This encodes CSVAGDIEAFF.

V and J are TRBV19 and TRBJ1-6; D unclear. This CDR3 has 16 amino acids. Looked up from germline, CDR1 is LNHDA and CDR2 is SQIVND (reference sequence). Between the trimmed V and J ends, which lost 4 bases and 3 bases, there was a span of 13 bases. The CDR3, as DNA: TGTGCCAGTAGTAGCAGCAGTGACTTCTATAATTCACCCCTCCACTTT. This translates into CASSSSSDFYNSPLHF.

The chain is built from TRBV4-3 and TRBJ1-5, with unresolved D. Germline-derived CDR1 and CDR2 are LGHNA and YSLEER. The V end lost 4 bases, the J end lost 2 bases, and 15 bases lay between the germline ends. The length of the CDR3 is 16 residues. The CDR3 bases are TGCGCCAGCAGCCCTTCCCTTATAGCGGGCAATCAGCCCCAGCATTTT. As protein: CASSPSLIAGNQPQHF.

This chain joins TRBV7-9 and TRBJ2-5; D not certain. This CDR3 contains 15 residues. Trimming removed 2 bases from V and 2 bases from J, with 12 bases in between. The V gene's germline CDR1 is SEHNR and CDR2 FQNEAQ (reference sequence). As DNA, the CDR3 is TGTGCCAGCAGCTTAAGGATTGGCGATCAAGAGACCCAGTACTTC. Its protein product is CASSLRIGDQETQYF.

J is TRBJ2-7 and V is TRBV5-6, with a possible D match to TRBD1 (5 bases). CDR1 is SGHDT, CDR2 YYEEEE, per germline. The CDR3 totals 14 residues. The ends were cut back, 3 bases at V and 2 bases at J, with 12 bases in the middle. Here the CDR3 reads CASSSLTAAYEQYF. The CDR3 nucleotides are TGTGCCAGCAGCTCCCTGACAGCCGCCTACGAGCAGTACTTC.

The chain combines TRBV18 with TRBJ1-6; D unclear. From germline, CDR1 is KGHSH and CDR2 LQKENI. The V end lost 5 bases, the J end lost 5 bases, and 13 bases lay between the germline ends. The CDR3 loop spans 15 amino acids. In DNA, the CDR3 is TGTGCCAGCTCAGTCGTTCGGGTGGATAATTCACCCCTCCACTTT. This encodes CASSVVRVDNSPLHF.

This clone has a handful of counts. This sequence joins TRBV7-9 and TRBJ2-7; D is uncertain. The ends were cut back, 5 bases at V and 4 bases at J, with 18 bases in the middle. Germline lookup yields CDR1 SEHNR and CDR2 FQNEAQ (reference sequence). The CDR3 loop spans 15 amino acids. The CDR3 sequence is CASSPRVSVAYEQYF. The CDR3 region has the DNA TGTGCCAGCAGCCCACGGGTCAGCGTGGCGTACGAGCAGTACTTC.

This chain joins TRBV11-2 and TRBJ2-1; D unresolved. V was trimmed by 5 bases and J by 6 bases, leaving 11 bases between them. The CDR3 extends over 13 amino acids. CDR1 is SGHAT and CDR2 is FQNNGV in the germline V gene. DNA of the CDR3: TGTGCCAGCAGCCCGTCTTTCTTCAATGAGCAGTTCTTC. Protein sequence: CASSPSFFNEQFF.

This rearrangement joins TRBV10-2 to TRBJ2-7; 9 bases are shared with TRBD2. The CDR3 has 17 residues. CDR1 and CDR2 (germline): WSHSY, SAAADI. Trimming at V came to 3 bases and at J to 5 bases, leaving 14 bases not matched to a gene. The CDR3 nucleotides read TGCGCCAGCAGTGAAAATGGCGGGGGGGCCGTGATCCACGAGCAGTACTTC. This codes for CASSENGGGAVIHEQYF.

The chain employs TRBV4-3 and TRBJ2-2, with 9 bases that match TRBD1. Trimming at V came to 4 bases and at J to 7 bases, leaving 10 bases not matched to a gene. The CDR3 length is 16 residues. Germline CDR1 and CDR2: LGHNA and YSLEER. This CDR3 reads CASSRGTGTPGGELFF. CDR3 sequence (DNA): TGCGCCAGCAGCCGAGGGACAGGGACCCCGGGCGGGGAGCTGTTTTTT.

The CDR3 bases are TGTGCCAGCAGCGAACAGGGGAGGGGGGATGAAAAACTGTTTTTT. It yields the protein CASSEQGRGDEKLFF. The chain combines TRBV5-4 with TRBJ1-4; 7 positions match TRBD1. Trimming took 4 bases from V and 6 from J; bases not matched to a gene: 9. Germline CDR1 reads SGHNT; CDR2 reads YYREEE (reference sequence). This CDR3 is 15 amino acids long.

This sequence joins TRBV4-1 and TRBJ2-1; D unresolved. CDR1 is MGHRA and CDR2 is YSYEKL in the germline V gene. The length of the CDR3 is 14 residues. Trimming pared 3 bases from V and 4 bases from J, leaving 10 bases between. The chain's CDR3 is CASSHHRAYNEQFF. The DNA of the CDR3 is TGCGCCAGCAGCCACCACCGGGCATACAATGAGCAGTTCTTC.

This clone was found once. At one of its ends the junction is not consistent with the germline gene, which may arise from a read error. This CDR3 is also generated by other DNA sequences in the sample. The V call is TRBV2, the J call TRBJ1-1; no definite D call. In germline, CDR1 is SNHLY, CDR2 FYNNEI. The CDR3 is made up of 13 amino acids. The CDR3 nucleotides are TGTGCCAGCAGTGATAATCCTAGCACTGAAGCCTTCTTT. This encodes CASSDNPSTEAFF.

The genes are TRBV5-4 and TRBJ2-3; 11 bases match TRBD2. The J segment lost 2 bases and the V segment lost 5 bases, leaving 7 bases of the junction unmatched. This CDR3 has 16 residues. Germline CDR1 SGHNT, CDR2 YYREEE (reference sequence). The DNA of the CDR3 is TGTGCCAGCAGGGGGGGACTAGCGGAGCCCACAGATACGCAGTATTTT. Its translation is CASRGGLAEPTDTQYF. The full variable domain, with the rest looked up from reference TRBV5-4 and TRBJ2-3, is ETGVTQSPTHLIKTRGQQVTLRCSSQSGHNTVSWYQQALGQGPQFIFQYYREEENGRGNFPPRFSGLQFPNYSSELNVNALELDDSALYLCASRGGLAEPTDTQYFGPGTRLTVL.

This clone has a handful of counts. The chain employs TRBV2 and TRBJ1-3; D is unresolved. There are 14 residues in the CDR3. V lost 5 bases to trimming and J lost 1 base, with 9 bases between them. Germline CDR1 and CDR2: SNHLY and FYNNEI. The CDR3 region is CASSRSRSGNTIYF. The CDR3 nucleotides are TGTGCCAGCAGTCGGTCTAGATCTGGAAACACCATATATTTT.

This clone was counted a few times. The chain joins TRBV27 to TRBJ1-6; 8 bases align to TRBD1. Germline V CDR1 and CDR2: MNHEY, SMNVEV (reference sequence). Germline trimming cut 5 bases from V and 2 bases from J; bases unmatched to any gene: 5. The CDR3 has 16 amino acids. The CDR3 nucleotides are TGTGCCAGCAGTCCGACAGGGGCGACCTATAATTCACCCCTCCACTTT. Translation: CASSPTGATYNSPLHF.

The chain is built from TRBV6-1 and TRBJ2-1, with D maybe TRBD1 (5 bases). Germline CDR1 MNHNS, CDR2 SASEGT. V was pared by 4 bases and J by 3 bases, with 13 bases between. The CDR3 has 15 residues. The CDR3 sequence is CASSAGGARYNEQFF. CDR3 in DNA: TGTGCCAGCAGTGCTGGTGGGGCCCGCTACAATGAGCAGTTCTTC.

Only a few counts were recorded for this clone. V is TRBV6-5 and J is TRBJ2-7, with no clear D. In germline, CDR1 is MNHEY, CDR2 SVGAGI. Between the trimmed V and J ends, which lost 4 bases and 5 bases, there was a span of 9 bases. This CDR3 comprises 12 residues. CDR3: CASSSSKNEQYF. The CDR3 DNA sequence: TGTGCCAGCAGTTCTTCAAAAAACGAGCAGTACTTC.

The chain couples TRBV5-4 to TRBJ1-2; TRBD1 matches at 9 bases. Germline loops: CDR1 SGHNT, CDR2 YYREEE (reference sequence). The CDR3 spans 14 residues. The J segment lost 8 bases and the V segment lost 3 bases, leaving 8 bases of the junction unmatched. CDR3 nucleotide sequence: TGTGCCAGCAGCTGGGACAGGGAGTTGGGAGGCTACACCTTC. Its translation: CASSWDRELGGYTF.

The chain couples TRBV5-6 to TRBJ2-3; no definite D call. Germline V gene data show CDR1 as SGHDT and CDR2 as YYEEEE. V gave up 4 bases and J gave up 0 bases, with 15 bases separating them. The CDR3 spans 16 residues. CDR3 sequence (DNA): TGTGCCAGCAGCCCCGCGGTTAGCTTTAGCACAGATACGCAGTATTTT. Its translation is CASSPAVSFSTDTQYF.

The V call is TRBV5-1, the J call TRBJ2-1; a possible D gene is TRBD1 (6 bases). Germline V gene lookup returns CDR1 SGHRS and CDR2 YFSETQ. This CDR3 contains 15 residues. Deletions cut 1 base from V and 0 bases from J, with 8 bases between. The CDR3 protein is CASSLTGSSYNEQFF. In nucleotides, the CDR3 is TGCGCCAGCAGCTTGACAGGGAGCTCCTACAATGAGCAGTTCTTC.